The rows below give T cell receptor beta chains drawn from one sample of a study of shared clonotypes between healthy human individuals. TCRdb keeps only in-frame clones here, not all; method: immunoSEQ multiplex PCR. The repertoire holds about 2.4 million clones, with more than 85% as singletons. Sequencing input: naive CD4+ T cells from PBMCs. The receptor set was obtained from a man younger than 35 in good health. Some clones in this sample may be carry-over from other donors' samples. The CDR3 runs from the conserved cysteine through the conserved F or W. D genes are given only for firm matches. Not all rows give a size; the values are once, few, many and, for expanded clones, a class.

D	size	V	J	DNA	CDR3
NA	once	TRBV7-2	TRBJ1-2	TGTGCCAGCAGCTTGGGGGGGGCGGCTGGCTACACCTTC	CASSLGGAAGYTF
NA	NA	TRBV29-1	TRBJ2-7	TGCAGCGTTGGGAGTTCGGGCGAGCAGTACTTC	CSVGSSGEQYF
NA	NA	TRBV5-6	TRBJ2-3	TGTGCCAGCAGCCATGGAGTGGATACGCAGTATTTT	CASSHGVDTQYF
NA	NA	TRBV5-1	TRBJ1-4	TGCGCCAGCAGCTTTGGAGGGACACCTAATGAAAAACTGTTTTTT	CASSFGGTPNEKLFF
TRBD1	once	TRBV5-1	TRBJ1-2	TGCGCCAGCAGAGAAACGGCGACAGGGTACTCCGGCTACACCTTC	CASRETATGYSGYTF
TRBD1	NA	TRBV27	TRBJ2-3	TGTGCCAGCAGGGGTACCGGGACAGCCTTTAGGAATACGCAGTATTTT	CASRGTGTAFRNTQYF
NA	NA	TRBV4-3	TRBJ2-7	TGCGCCAGCAGCCAGCGCCACGGTGCATCTTCCTACGAGCAGTACTTC	CASSQRHGASSYEQYF
NA	NA	TRBV10-3	TRBJ2-1	TGTGCCATCAGCGTCACCCGGGGCGGTGAGCAGTTCTTC	CAISVTRGGEQFF
TRBD1	NA	TRBV28	TRBJ1-1	TGTGCCAGCAGTTCAACCGGGACAGGGGGCGCAGGCACTGAAGCTTTCTTT	CASSSTGTGGAGTEAFF
NA	NA	TRBV14	TRBJ2-7	TGTGCCAGCAGCAATTATTACGAGCAGTACTTC	CASSNYYEQYF
NA	NA	TRBV2	TRBJ1-5	TGTGCCAGCACTAGGATACTTAATCAGCCCCAGCATTTT	CASTRILNQPQHF
NA	NA	TRBV5-1	TRBJ2-7	TGCGCCAGCAGCTTGGTGCCCAGTCCCTACGAGCAGTACTTC	CASSLVPSPYEQYF
NA	NA	TRBV4-3	TRBJ1-6	TGCGCCAGCAGCCGCCGGGACATCTATAATTCACCCCTCCACTTT	CASSRRDIYNSPLHF
TRBD1	NA	TRBV10-3	TRBJ2-5	TGTGCCATCAGTCAGGGGGCAGATGAGACCCAGTACTTC	CAISQGADETQYF
TRBD1	NA	TRBV19	TRBJ1-1	TGTGCCACCTCACAGGGGTTGGGAACTGAAGCTTTCTTT	CATSQGLGTEAFF
NA	NA	TRBV27	TRBJ2-7	TGTGCCAGCAGTTTGGAGGGCCTGGGGGCCTACGAGCAGTACTTC	CASSLEGLGAYEQYF
TRBD2	NA	TRBV6-5	TRBJ2-1	TGTGCCAGCAAACGACTAGCGGGAGTCTATGAGCAGTTCTTC	CASKRLAGVYEQFF